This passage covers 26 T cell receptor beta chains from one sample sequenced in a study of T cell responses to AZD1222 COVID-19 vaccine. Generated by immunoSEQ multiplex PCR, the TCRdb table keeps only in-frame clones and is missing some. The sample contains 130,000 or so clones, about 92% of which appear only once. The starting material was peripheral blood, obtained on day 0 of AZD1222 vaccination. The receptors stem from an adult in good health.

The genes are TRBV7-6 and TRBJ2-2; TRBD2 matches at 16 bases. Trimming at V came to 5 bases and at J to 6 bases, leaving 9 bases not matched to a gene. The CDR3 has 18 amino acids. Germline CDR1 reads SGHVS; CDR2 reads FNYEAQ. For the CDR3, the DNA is TGTGCCAGCAGCGTTACCGGGACTAGCGGGAGGGGCCCCGGGGAGCTGTTTTTT. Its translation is CASSVTGTSGRGPGELFF.

The CDR3 loop reads CASSLSSGGFLVEGTF. CDR3 in DNA: TGTGCCAGCAGTTTATCTTCCGGCGGCTTCCTGGTTGAGGGTACCTTC. This chain links TRBV27 with TRBJ1-2; D is undetermined. The CDR3 contains 16 residues. The V end was cut by 0 bases, the J end by 14 bases, with 25 bases between. Germline assignment: CDR1 MNHEY and CDR2 SMNVEV (reference sequence).

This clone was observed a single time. The CDR3 loop is CATLAGALTYEQYF. CDR3 nucleotides: TGTGCCACCCTAGCGGGAGCTCTGACCTACGAGCAGTACTTC. The rearrangement joins TRBV10-3 to TRBJ2-7; 10 bases are shared with TRBD2. The CDR3 has 14 amino acids. V was pared by 10 bases and J by 2 bases, with 8 bases of the junction left unmatched. Germline CDR1 reads ENHRY; CDR2 reads SYGVKD.

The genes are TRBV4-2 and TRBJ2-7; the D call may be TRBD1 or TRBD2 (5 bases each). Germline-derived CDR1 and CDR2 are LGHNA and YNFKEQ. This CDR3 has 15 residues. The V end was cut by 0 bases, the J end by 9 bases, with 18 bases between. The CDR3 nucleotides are TGTGCCAGCAGCCAAGATAGAACAGGCATAAGCGGGCAGTACTTC. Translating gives CASSQDRTGISGQYF.

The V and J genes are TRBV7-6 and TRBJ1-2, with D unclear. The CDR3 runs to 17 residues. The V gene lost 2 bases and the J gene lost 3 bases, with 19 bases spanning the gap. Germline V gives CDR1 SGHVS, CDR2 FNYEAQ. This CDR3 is CASSLRAQDAADYGYTF. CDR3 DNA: TGTGCCAGCAGCTTAAGGGCCCAAGACGCCGCAGACTATGGCTACACCTTC.

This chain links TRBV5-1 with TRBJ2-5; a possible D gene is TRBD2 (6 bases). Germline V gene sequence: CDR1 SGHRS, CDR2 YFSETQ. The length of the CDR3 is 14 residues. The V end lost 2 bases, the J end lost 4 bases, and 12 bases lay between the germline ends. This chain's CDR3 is CASSFNGAGETQYF. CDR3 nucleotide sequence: TGCGCCAGCAGCTTCAATGGAGCGGGAGAGACCCAGTACTTC.

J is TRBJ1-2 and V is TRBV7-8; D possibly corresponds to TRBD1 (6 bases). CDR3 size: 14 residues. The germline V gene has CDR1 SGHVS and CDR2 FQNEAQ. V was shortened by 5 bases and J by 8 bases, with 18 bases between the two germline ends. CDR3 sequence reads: CASSLRINRDGYTF. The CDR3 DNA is TGTGCCAGCAGCCTACGAATTAACAGGGACGGCTACACCTTC.

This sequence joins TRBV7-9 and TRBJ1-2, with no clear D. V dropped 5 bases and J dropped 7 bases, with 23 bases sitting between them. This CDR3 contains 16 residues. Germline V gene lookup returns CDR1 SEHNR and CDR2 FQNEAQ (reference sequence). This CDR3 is CASSRPRRKSPSGYTF. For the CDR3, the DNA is TGTGCCAGCAGCCGCCCCCGACGGAAGTCCCCCAGTGGCTACACCTTC.

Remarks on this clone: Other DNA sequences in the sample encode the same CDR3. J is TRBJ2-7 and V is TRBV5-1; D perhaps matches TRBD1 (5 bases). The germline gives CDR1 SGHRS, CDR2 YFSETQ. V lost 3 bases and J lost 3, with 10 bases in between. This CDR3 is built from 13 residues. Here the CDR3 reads CASSWGTGYEQYF. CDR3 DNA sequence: TGCGCCAGCAGCTGGGGCACGGGCTACGAGCAGTACTTC.

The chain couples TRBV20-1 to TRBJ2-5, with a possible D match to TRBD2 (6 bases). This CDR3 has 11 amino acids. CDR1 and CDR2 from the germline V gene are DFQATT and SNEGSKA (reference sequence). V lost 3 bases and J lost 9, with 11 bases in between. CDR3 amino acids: CSASPGVAQYF. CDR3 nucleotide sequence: TGCAGTGCTAGCCCGGGGGTTGCCCAGTACTTC.

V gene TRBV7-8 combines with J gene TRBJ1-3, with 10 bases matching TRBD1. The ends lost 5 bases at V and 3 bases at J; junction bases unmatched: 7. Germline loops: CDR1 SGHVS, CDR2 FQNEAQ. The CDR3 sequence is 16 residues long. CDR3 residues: CASSPIGTGDGNTIYF. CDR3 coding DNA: TGTGCCAGCAGCCCGATAGGGACAGGGGATGGAAACACCATATATTTT.

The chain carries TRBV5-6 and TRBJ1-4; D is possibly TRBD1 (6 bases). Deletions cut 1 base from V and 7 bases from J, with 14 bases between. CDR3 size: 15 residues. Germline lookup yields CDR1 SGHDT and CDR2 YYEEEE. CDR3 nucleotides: TGTGCCAGCAGCTTGATATCCAGGGGCGGTGAAAAACTGTTTTTT. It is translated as CASSLISRGGEKLFF.

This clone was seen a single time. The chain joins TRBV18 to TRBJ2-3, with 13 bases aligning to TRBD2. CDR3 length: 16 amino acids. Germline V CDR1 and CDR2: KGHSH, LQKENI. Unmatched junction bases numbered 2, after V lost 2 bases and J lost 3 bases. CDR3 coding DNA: TGTGCCAGCTCACCAGGACTAGCGGGAGTGACAGATACGCAGTATTTT. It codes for CASSPGLAGVTDTQYF.

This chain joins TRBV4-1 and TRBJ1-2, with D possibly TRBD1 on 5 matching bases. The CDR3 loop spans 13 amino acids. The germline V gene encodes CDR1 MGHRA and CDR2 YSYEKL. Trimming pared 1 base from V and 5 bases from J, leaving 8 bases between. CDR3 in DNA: TGCGCCAGCAGCCAAGGCCCAGGGTATGGCTACACCTTC. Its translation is CASSQGPGYGYTF.

The CDR3 is CASSPRTASYEQYF. The CDR3 DNA reads TGTGCCAGCAGCCCGAGGACAGCCTCCTACGAGCAGTACTTC. The V gene is TRBV7-9, the J gene TRBJ2-7, with D tentatively TRBD1 (6 bases). Germline V gene sequence: CDR1 SEHNR, CDR2 FQNEAQ (reference sequence). V was pared by 5 bases and J by 0 bases, with 11 bases between. The CDR3 spans 14 residues.

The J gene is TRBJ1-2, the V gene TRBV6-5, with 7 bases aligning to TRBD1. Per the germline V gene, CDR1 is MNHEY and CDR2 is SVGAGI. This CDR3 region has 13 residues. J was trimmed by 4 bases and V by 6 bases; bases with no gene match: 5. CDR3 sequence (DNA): TGTGCCAGCAGCGCTGGACAGGTCTATGGCTACACCTTC. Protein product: CASSAGQVYGYTF.

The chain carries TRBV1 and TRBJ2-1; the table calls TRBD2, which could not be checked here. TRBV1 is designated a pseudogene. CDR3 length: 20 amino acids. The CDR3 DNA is TGCACCAGCAGCCAAGATAGAAGGAGTAGCGGGGAAAGCTCCTACAATGAGCAGTTCTTC. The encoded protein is CTSSQDRRSSGESSYNEQFF.

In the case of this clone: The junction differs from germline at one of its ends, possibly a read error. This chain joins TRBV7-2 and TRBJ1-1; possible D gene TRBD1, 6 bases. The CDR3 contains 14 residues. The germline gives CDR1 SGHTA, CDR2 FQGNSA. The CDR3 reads CASSANRDTPQQRF. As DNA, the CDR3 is TGTGCCAGCAGCGCAAACCGGGACACACCACAACAAAGATTT.

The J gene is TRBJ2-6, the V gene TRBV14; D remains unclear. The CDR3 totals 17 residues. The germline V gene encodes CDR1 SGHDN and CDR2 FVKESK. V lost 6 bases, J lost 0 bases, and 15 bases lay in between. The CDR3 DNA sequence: TGTGCCAGCAGGGGAAACTTCCAGAGCTCTGGGGCCAACGTCCTGACTTTC. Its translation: CASRGNFQSSGANVLTF.

CDR3 region: CASSLDRTLYEQYF. As DNA, the CDR3 is TGCGCCAGCAGCTTAGACCGGACACTATACGAGCAGTACTTC. The V gene is TRBV5-1, the J gene TRBJ2-7; TRBD1 might be the D (5 bases). V was trimmed by 2 bases and J by 4 bases, leaving 13 bases between them. This CDR3 is built from 14 residues. Germline CDR1 SGHRS, CDR2 YFSETQ.

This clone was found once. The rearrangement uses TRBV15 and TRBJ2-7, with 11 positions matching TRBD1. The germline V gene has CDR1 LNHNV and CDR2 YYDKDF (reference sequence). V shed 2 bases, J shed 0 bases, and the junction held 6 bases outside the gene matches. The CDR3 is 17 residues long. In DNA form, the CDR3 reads TGTGCCACCAGCAGATCCCCGGGACAGGGGGACTCCTACGAGCAGTACTTC. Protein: CATSRSPGQGDSYEQYF. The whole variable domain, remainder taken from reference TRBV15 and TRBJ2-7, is DAMVIQNPRYQVTQFGKPVTLSCSQTLNHNVMYWYQQKSSQAPKLLFHYYDKDFNNEADTPDNFQSRRPNTSFCFLDIRSPGLGDTAMYLCATSRSPGQGDSYEQYFGPGTRLTVT.

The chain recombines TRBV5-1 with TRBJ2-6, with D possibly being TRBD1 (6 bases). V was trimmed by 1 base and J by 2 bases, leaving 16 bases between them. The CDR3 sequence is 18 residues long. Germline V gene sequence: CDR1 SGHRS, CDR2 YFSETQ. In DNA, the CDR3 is TGCGCCAGCAGCTTGTTCAGGGGCTCCCCGGCTGGGGCCAACGTCCTGACTTTC. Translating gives CASSLFRGSPAGANVLTF.

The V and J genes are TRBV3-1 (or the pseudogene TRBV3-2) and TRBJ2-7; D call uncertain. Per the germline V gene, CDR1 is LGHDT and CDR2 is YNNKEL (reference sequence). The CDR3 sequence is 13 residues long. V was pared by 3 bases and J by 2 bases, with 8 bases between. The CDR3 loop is CASSQAATYEQYF. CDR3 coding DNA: TGTGCCAGCAGCCAGGCAGCTACCTACGAGCAGTACTTC.

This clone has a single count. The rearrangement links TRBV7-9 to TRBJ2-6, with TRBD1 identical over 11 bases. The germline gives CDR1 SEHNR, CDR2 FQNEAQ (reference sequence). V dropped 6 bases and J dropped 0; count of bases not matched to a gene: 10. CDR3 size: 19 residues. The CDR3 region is CASSLRTGQGDSGANVLTF. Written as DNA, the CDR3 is TGTGCCAGCAGTTTAAGGACGGGACAGGGGGACTCTGGGGCCAACGTCCTGACTTTC. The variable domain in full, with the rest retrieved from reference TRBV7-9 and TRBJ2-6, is DTGVSQNPRHKITKRGQNVTFRCDPISEHNRLYWYRQTLGQGPEFLTYFQNEAQLEKSRLLSDRFSAERPKGSFSTLEIQRTEQGDSAMYLCASSLRTGQGDSGANVLTFGAGSRLTVL.

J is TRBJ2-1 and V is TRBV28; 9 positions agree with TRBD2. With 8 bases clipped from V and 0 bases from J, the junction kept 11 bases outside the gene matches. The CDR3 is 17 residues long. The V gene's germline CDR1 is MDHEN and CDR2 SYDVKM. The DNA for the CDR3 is TGTGCCAGCCTGGGACTAGCTGGTGCAGCCTCCTACAATGAGCAGTTCTTC. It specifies CASLGLAGAASYNEQFF.

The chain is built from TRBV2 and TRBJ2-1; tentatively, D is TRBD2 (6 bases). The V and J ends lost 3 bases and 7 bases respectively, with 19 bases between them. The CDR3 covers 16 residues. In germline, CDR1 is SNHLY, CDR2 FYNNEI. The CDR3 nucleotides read TGTGCCAGCAGTGATCCTCGCGGGACCGCTGTAAATGAGCAGTTCTTC. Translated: CASSDPRGTAVNEQFF.